This T cell receptor (beta chain) was identified in a study of graft-versus-host responses after intestinal transplantation (dated by TCRdb to 2020 to 2022). Describing the broader study: Recipients received multivisceral, liver-intestinal, or isolated intestinal transplants. Anti-thymocyte globulin induction was given to all recipients, followed by maintenance tacrolimus and steroids for about 3 years. Graft-versus-host and host-versus-graft alloreactive T cell clones were tracked in the graft, circulation and bone marrow after intestinal transplantation using bulk TCR-beta CDR3 sequencing. Alloreactive clones were identified by sequencing pre-transplant mixed lymphocyte reaction products and comparing them with unstimulated pre-transplant donor and recipient T cells. A cohort of 24 intestinal transplant recipients, including one retransplant, was enrolled, and a few patients lacking pretransplant specimens were excluded. Donor T cell macrochimerism was defined as a peak of at least 4% donor T cells among recipient peripheral blood mononuclear cells. Rather than going through the commercial service, samples from a few later patients were sequenced in-house on an Illumina MiSeq and processed with MiXCR.

Its CDR3 holds 18 amino acids, cysteine through phenylalanine. Only the CDR3 region is kept as DNA, spanning 54 bases read in frame from base 1. Taken from the germline V gene (reference sequence), the CDR1 and CDR2 loops are PRHDT and FYEKMQ. V ends up 0 bases short and J 6 bases short, with an unmatched junction base count of 11. General conclusions and limits of the study: The conclusions were limited by the relatively low number and heterogeneity of the intestinal transplant patients. In the allografts of patients with donor T cell macrochimerism, GvH to HvG T cell clonal ratios were high. Peak levels of circulating GvH clones were associated with declines in HvG clones early after transplant. GvH clones turned up in recipient bone marrow, with some appearing earlier in ileal mucosa or blood, a pattern consistent with an intestinal mucosal origin.

This clone was counted a single time. Base qualities were left out, and no much larger clone turns up one base away. The library was built by means of the immunoSEQ multiplex PCR assay. For most patients, genomic DNA was isolated with the Qiagen DNeasy Blood and Tissue Kit and shipped frozen to Adaptive Biotechnologies for TCR sequencing. High-throughput TCR-beta CDR3 sequencing of genomic DNA from most patients was performed by Adaptive Biotechnologies. The published analysis was carried out like this. Adaptive's ImmunoSEQ software was the source of the TCR sequencing data for 18 patients, while three other patients were processed with MiXCR and VDJtools. CD4 versus CD8 sorting errors were corrected by removing sequences found in both subsets at a frequency ratio below 5:1. CDR3 nucleotide sequences shared by donor and recipient were removed because the origin of these sequences could not be assigned. Alloreactive clones required at least 2-fold expansion over unstimulated cells and minimum CFSE-low frequency of 0.002% (template counts) or 0.001% (read counts). A clone was considered mappable if detected in the sequenced pre-transplant spleen, lymph node, or MLR CFSE-low populations of the donor or recipient. Cumulative frequency of alloreactive clones was calculated as a percentage of all sequences weighted by copy number. TCRdb stores this immuneACCESS table with in-frame sequences only. Part of the clones is absent; in the studies checked, under half of the shortfall reflects unresolved V genes, and no reason is known for the rest. That table supplies the V and J calls and clone size; D and trimming were determined from the DNA. Across this sample there are roughly 20,000 clones, with around 42% seen only once. Of the sample, roughly 1% falls within the top ten clones.

Explained via the paper, the time point label denotes: cells obtained before transplantation from donor or recipient. In mixed lymphocyte reactions, around 200,000 CFSE-labeled pre-transplant responders were plated with around 200,000 irradiated violet-dye-labeled stimulators and cultured for 5 to 6 days. After the mixed lymphocyte reaction, proliferating CD3+CD4+CFSE-low and CD3+CD8+CFSE-low responder cells were FACS-sorted on a BD Influx sorter. The input for sequencing was alloreactive CD4+ T cells from a mixed lymphocyte reaction culture, taken before intestinal transplant. Sample cell subset or site, as interpreted from the label and publication: CFSE-low proliferating T cells sorted from approximately six-day pre-transplant mixed lymphocyte reaction (GvH or HvG direction). The receptor was derived from a human patient who received an intestinal transplant. Recombination joined TRBV13 with TRBJ2-3; the junction holds 11 bases that match TRBD2. The DNA sequence is TGTGCCAGCAGCTTAGGCCCCGCACTAGCGGGGGTGTGGGATACGCAGTATTTT. Translation gives CASSLGPALAGVWDTQYF.